One and the same sample provided the 2 T cell receptor beta chains below, sequenced in a study of Ad26.COV2.S vaccination and SARS-CoV-2 variants. TCRdb's copy holds only in-frame clones and misses some; the assay was immunoSEQ multiplex PCR. The sample has roughly 380,000 clones, about 88% seen once; the top ten hold 3% to 4%. The treatment is: around 19 received Ad26.COV2.S at low or high dose, single or two shots; several received placebo; per-sample allocation not given. Material that was analyzed had been drawn on day 63 after the first vaccine or placebo injection. Material: peripheral blood, obtained in a trial of Ad26.COV2.S vaccine versus placebo. Receptors originate from a person between 18 and 60 years old who received the Ad26.COV2.S COVID-19 vaccine or a placebo.

V gene TRBV27 combines with J gene TRBJ2-3; possible D gene TRBD1, 6 bases. Germline V gene lookup returns CDR1 MNHEY and CDR2 SMNVEV (reference sequence). CDR3 length: 14 amino acids. Between the trimmed V and J ends, which lost 5 bases and 7 bases, there was a span of 16 bases. The CDR3 loop reads CASSLRGLGNTQYF. The CDR3, as DNA: TGTGCCAGCAGTCTCAGGGGATTGGGGAATACGCAGTATTTT.

This clone was seen just once. This chain links TRBV6-5 with TRBJ1-2; 9 positions match TRBD1. Per the germline V gene, CDR1 is MNHEY and CDR2 is SVGAGI. CDR3 length: 13 amino acids. J was trimmed by 5 bases and V by 6 bases; bases with no gene match: 4. This CDR3 is CASRGTGRYGYTF. The CDR3 DNA follows: TGTGCCAGCAGGGGGACAGGGAGATATGGCTACACCTTC.